What follows are 20 T cell receptor beta chains derived from one specimen sequenced in a study of T cells in Graves' hyperthyroidism and ophthalmopathy. Amplification targeted TCR beta CDR3 regions from RNA transcripts. The HTBI primer set drove a first-round RT-PCR of the TCR CDR3. TCRdb passed the multiplex PCR reads through MiXCR, listing each CDR3 protein once. The sample has a few hundred thousand distinct CDR3 sequences, roughly 23% seen once. The sample consisted of blood. The receptors derive from a woman between 65 and 79 years old with Graves' ophthalmopathy.

The chain joins TRBV9 to TRBJ2-2; 7 nucleotides align to TRBD2. This CDR3 comprises 15 residues. The J segment lost 5 bases and the V segment lost 0 bases, leaving 4 bases of the junction unmatched. Germline-derived CDR1 and CDR2 are SGDLS and YYNGEE. This CDR3 reads CASSVARERTGELFF. Here the CDR3 DNA reads TGTGCCAGCAGCGTAGCGCGGGAGAGGACCGGGGAGCTGTTTTTT.

This clonotype has a count of ten or more. The gene calls are TRBV12-3 or TRBV12-4 and TRBJ2-3, with D perhaps TRBD2 (6 bases). The CDR3 loop spans 14 amino acids. The V gene lost 3 bases and the J gene lost 5 bases, with 12 bases spanning the gap. As DNA, the CDR3 is TGTGCCAGCAGTTTTTCTAGCGCGGGAGATACGCAGTATTTT. Its translation: CASSFSSAGDTQYF.

This clonotype appeared a few times. The chain joins TRBV27 to TRBJ2-5, with 9 bases that match TRBD1. Germline V gene sequence: CDR1 MNHEY, CDR2 SMNVEV (reference sequence). V lost 4 bases and J lost 7; bases outside the gene matches: 7. This CDR3 spans 14 amino acids. CDR3 nucleotides: TGTGCCAGCAGTTCGGGACAGGGTTATGGGACCCAGTACTTC. Protein sequence: CASSSGQGYGTQYF.

The chain is built from TRBV15 and TRBJ1-1; D gene uncertain. Trimming cost V 0 bases and J 8 bases, with 16 bases left between them. Germline V gene data show CDR1 as LNHNV and CDR2 as YYDKDF (reference sequence). This CDR3 spans 15 amino acids. Written as DNA, the CDR3 is TGTGCCACCAGCAGAGATCTTGTGGAATCGGTGGAAGCTTTCTTT. This gives the protein CATSRDLVESVEAFF.

CDR3 amino acids: CASSSDSSAGGTQYF. CDR3 DNA sequence: TGCGCCAGCAGCAGTGACTCTAGCGCCGGGGGGACCCAGTACTTC. J is TRBJ2-5 and V is TRBV5-1, with D possibly TRBD2 on 6 matching bases. Between the trimmed V and J ends, which lost 4 bases and 7 bases, there was a span of 20 bases. Germline-derived CDR1 and CDR2 are SGHRS and YFSETQ. The CDR3 length is 15 residues.

This clonotype was seen many times. V gene TRBV30 combines with J gene TRBJ2-5; perhaps TRBD2 as D (5 bases). V gave up 0 bases and J gave up 4 bases, with 6 bases separating them. The germline V gene has CDR1 GTSNPN and CDR2 SVGIG (reference sequence). This CDR3 is built from 12 residues. The CDR3 reads CAWSVLGETQYF. The CDR3 DNA sequence: TGTGCCTGGAGTGTACTAGGAGAGACCCAGTACTTC.

This clonotype was detected a few times. The chain uses TRBV20-1 and TRBJ2-3; 9 positions agree with TRBD2. Germline CDR1 reads DFQATT; CDR2 reads SNEGSKA (reference sequence). The CDR3 loop spans 20 amino acids. J lost 0 bases, V lost 0 bases, and 16 bases had no gene match. Written as DNA, the CDR3 is TGCAGTGCTAGAGACCCCCTTTTTGAGCGGGAGGTACCTAGCACAGATACGCAGTATTTT. Protein: CSARDPLFEREVPSTDTQYF.

DNA of the CDR3: TGTGCCAGCAGTATTAGAAAGGGATATAGCAATCAGCCCCAGCATTTT. Translation: CASSIRKGYSNQPQHF. The chain is built from TRBV12-3 or TRBV12-4 and TRBJ1-5; D is uncertain. The CDR3 is made up of 16 amino acids. V lost 5 bases and J 0 bases, leaving 14 bases between the germline ends.

The chain is built from TRBV6-1 and TRBJ1-1; D gene unclear. The V end was cut by 5 bases, the J end by 2 bases, with 12 bases between. Germline CDR1 is MNHNS and CDR2 is SASEGT. There are 14 residues in the CDR3. The CDR3 DNA sequence: TGTGCCAGCAGTCAGATCACAACCAACACTGAAGCTTTCTTT. It is translated as CASSQITTNTEAFF.

The chain carries TRBV5-6 and TRBJ2-3; D gene ambiguous. Germline-derived CDR1 and CDR2 are SGHDT and YYEEEE. Trimming shortened V by 5 bases and J by 0 bases, and 16 bases separated the two germline ends. The CDR3 contains 16 residues. The CDR3 is CASSSGRRASTDTQYF. The CDR3 DNA sequence: TGTGCCAGCAGTTCAGGACGGCGTGCTAGCACAGATACGCAGTATTTT.

This clonotype has ten or more counts. The CDR3 nucleotides read TGCAGCGTTCAGGCAGGCGAGACCCAGTACTTC. Protein: CSVQAGETQYF. The chain joins TRBV29-1 to TRBJ2-5; no definite D call. The CDR3 runs 11 residues. The V gene lost 5 bases and the J gene lost 5 bases, with 9 bases spanning the gap. Per the germline V gene, CDR1 is SQVTM and CDR2 is ANQGSEA. Drawing the rest from reference TRBV29-1 and TRBJ2-5, the complete variable domain is SAVISQKPSRDICQRGTSLTIQCQVDSQVTMMFWYRQQPGQSLTLIATANQGSEATYESGFVIDKFPISRPNLTFSTLTVSNMSPEDSSIYLCSVQAGETQYFGPGTRLLVL.

A few counts support this clonotype. The chain links TRBV11-3 to TRBJ2-2; D is uncertain. V gave up 1 base and J gave up 9 bases, with 6 bases separating them. Germline V gives CDR1 SGHNT, CDR2 YENEEA. The CDR3 runs 12 residues. The CDR3 region has the DNA TGTGCCAGCAGCTTAGGGGCACGGGAGCTGTTTTTT. This codes for CASSLGARELFF.

There are many counts of this clonotype. V usage is TRBV6-1 and J usage is TRBJ1-5; no reliable D call. The CDR3 consists of 15 residues. In germline, CDR1 is MNHNS, CDR2 SASEGT. With 1 base removed from V and 3 bases from J, the gap between germline ends came to 10 bases. This CDR3 is CASSEVMGSNQPQHF. In DNA, the CDR3 is TGTGCCAGCAGTGAAGTAATGGGATCCAATCAGCCCCAGCATTTT.

This clonotype has ten or more counts. V gene TRBV30 combines with J gene TRBJ2-5; D not certain. The V end was cut by 4 bases, the J end by 7 bases, with 16 bases between. The CDR3 extends over 13 amino acids. CDR1 GTSNPN and CDR2 SVGIG come from the germline V gene (reference sequence). Here the CDR3 DNA reads TGTGCCTGGATGAATTTTTCCCCTGGGACCCAGTACTTC. Translating it yields CAWMNFSPGTQYF.

The J gene is TRBJ2-1, the V gene TRBV11-2, with no clear D. The CDR3 consists of 15 residues. Germline assignment: CDR1 SGHAT and CDR2 FQNNGV. Trimming took off 1 base at V and 5 bases at J, with 12 bases between the two ends. This CDR3 is CASSLVNGRNNEQFF. The CDR3 DNA follows: TGTGCCAGCAGCTTAGTGAACGGGCGAAACAATGAGCAGTTCTTC.

The chain has TRBV5-1 and TRBJ1-2, with D possibly being TRBD1 (6 bases). Germline V gives CDR1 SGHRS, CDR2 YFSETQ. V was clipped by 5 bases and J by 1 base, with 18 bases between them. The length of the CDR3 is 16 residues. CDR3 sequence reads: CASRGVAQGFNYGYTF. Written as DNA, the CDR3 is TGCGCCAGCAGAGGGGTGGCGCAGGGGTTTAACTATGGCTACACCTTC.

This clonotype was detected many times. For the CDR3, the DNA is TGTGCCACCAGTGAGGGAACAGATACGCAGTATTTT. Amino acids: CATSEGTDTQYF. The chain is built from TRBV24-1 and TRBJ2-3; D is unclear. V was shortened by 4 bases and J by 3 bases, with 4 bases between the two germline ends. CDR3 size: 12 residues. Germline CDR1 and CDR2: KGHDR and SFDVKD.

The genes are TRBV12-3 or TRBV12-4 and TRBJ2-5; 13 positions match TRBD2. This CDR3 contains 14 residues. V lost 6 bases to trimming and J lost 9 bases; unmatched junction nucleotides: 7. CDR3 sequence: CASSPMGTSGAQYF. In nucleotides, the CDR3 is TGTGCCAGCAGCCCTATGGGGACTAGCGGGGCCCAGTACTTC.

The chain links TRBV11-2 to TRBJ2-6; possible D gene TRBD1, 6 bases. The germline CDR1 and CDR2 sequences are SGHAT and FQNNGV. V was pared by 5 bases and J by 3 bases, with 11 bases between. The CDR3 runs 15 residues. In DNA form, the CDR3 reads TGTGCCAGCAGCCTACAGGGCGGTGGGGCCAACGTCCTGACTTTC. Amino acids: CASSLQGGGANVLTF.

J is TRBJ2-5 and V is TRBV3-1; TRBD2 matches at 8 bases. There are 16 residues in the CDR3. Germline V gene sequence: CDR1 LGHDT, CDR2 YNNKEL (reference sequence). V dropped 0 bases and J dropped 5; count of bases not matched to a gene: 8. The CDR3 DNA sequence: TGTGCCAGCAGCCAAGAGAGATTAGCGGGACGGGAGACCCAGTACTTC. This translates into CASSQERLAGRETQYF.